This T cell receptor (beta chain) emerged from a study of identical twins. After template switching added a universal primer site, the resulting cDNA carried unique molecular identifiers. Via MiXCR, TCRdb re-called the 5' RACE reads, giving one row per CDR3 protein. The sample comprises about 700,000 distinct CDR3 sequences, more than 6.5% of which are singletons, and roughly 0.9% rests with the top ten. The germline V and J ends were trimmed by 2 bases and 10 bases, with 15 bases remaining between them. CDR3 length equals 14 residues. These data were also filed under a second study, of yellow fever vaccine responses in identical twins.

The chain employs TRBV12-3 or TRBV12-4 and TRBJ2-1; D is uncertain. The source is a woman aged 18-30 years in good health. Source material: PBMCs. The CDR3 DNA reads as TGTGCCAGCAGTTTATACCCGGCAAATGAGGAGCAGTTCTTC. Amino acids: CASSLYPANEEQFF.